Following are 14 T cell receptor beta chains from one sample sequenced in a study of blood T cell repertoires in COVID-19 (dated by TCRdb to 2018 to 2021). Libraries were made using the immunoSEQ multiplex PCR assay. TCRdb carries this immuneACCESS record with in-frame sequences only. Its versions omit some clonotypes, under half of them owing to an unresolved V gene in the studies checked, with the rest unexplained. The sample table records approximately 300,000 clones; under 95% of these occur just once. The top ten clones comprise about 18% of the sample. Source material: PBMCs or T cells enriched from blood (not recorded which). Every receptor here comes from a young woman who had recovered from COVID-19.

The chain uses TRBV10-3 and TRBJ2-7, with 7 bases fitting TRBD2. Looked up from germline, CDR1 is ENHRY and CDR2 is SYGVKD. This CDR3 is built from 13 residues. Trimming removed 3 bases from V and 7 bases from J; junction bases left unmatched: 6. The CDR3 DNA reads TGTGCCATCAGTGATGGTGGCGGGGGTGAGCAGTACTTC. Translating gives CAISDGGGGEQYF.

V and J are TRBV5-4 and TRBJ2-3; a possible D gene is TRBD1 (5 bases). Germline V gives CDR1 SGHNT, CDR2 YYREEE (reference sequence). This CDR3 is 14 amino acids long. Trimming removed 4 bases from V and 1 base from J, with 10 bases in between. The CDR3 protein is CASSPPTGTDTQYF. The CDR3 DNA follows: TGTGCCAGCAGCCCACCGACAGGCACAGATACGCAGTATTTT.

V gene TRBV11-1 combines with J gene TRBJ2-3, with D hard to call. Trimming left V 3 bases short and J 2 bases short, with 3 bases between. The germline gives CDR1 SGHAT, CDR2 FQDESV (reference sequence). The CDR3 extends over 12 amino acids. The CDR3 reads CASSFSTDTQYF. CDR3 sequence (DNA): TGTGCCAGCAGCTTCTCCACAGATACGCAGTATTTT.

The chain combines TRBV4-3 with TRBJ2-1; no clear D gene. Trimming took 2 bases from V and 6 from J, leaving 11 bases between them. The CDR3 consists of 14 residues. Germline V lookup: CDR1 LGHNA, CDR2 YSLEER. CDR3 sequence: CASSQFMRINEQFF. The CDR3 region has the DNA TGCGCCAGCAGCCAATTTATGCGGATCAATGAGCAGTTCTTC.

This chain joins TRBV6-2 or TRBV6-3 and TRBJ2-1, with a possible D match to TRBD2 (6 bases). Germline V gene sequence: CDR1 MNHEY, CDR2 SVGEGT. CDR3 length: 13 residues. Trimming pared 5 bases from V and 9 bases from J, leaving 14 bases between. The CDR3 spells CASSPRGAGEQFF. In DNA, the CDR3 is TGTGCCAGCAGTCCCCGCGGGGCAGGTGAGCAGTTCTTC.

The rearrangement links TRBV7-2 to TRBJ1-3; the D is unclear. The V gene lost 5 bases and the J gene lost 7 bases, with 12 bases spanning the gap. Germline-derived CDR1 and CDR2 are SGHTA and FQGNSA. The CDR3 is 13 residues long. The CDR3 nucleotides are TGTGCCAGCAGCGTTGATGCGGGTAACACCATATATTTT. This encodes CASSVDAGNTIYF.

This chain links TRBV27 with TRBJ2-1, with 12 bases aligning to TRBD1. From germline, CDR1 is MNHEY and CDR2 SMNVEV (reference sequence). J lost 9 bases, V lost 6 bases, and 9 bases had no gene match. The CDR3 consists of 15 residues. The CDR3 sequence: CASRDRDRGLGEQFF. DNA of the CDR3: TGTGCCAGCAGGGACCGGGACAGGGGGCTTGGTGAGCAGTTCTTC.

The V call is TRBV7-9, the J call TRBJ1-5, with D maybe TRBD1 (5 bases). Germline CDR1 is SEHNR and CDR2 is FQNEAQ (reference sequence). The V end lost 3 bases, the J end lost 10 bases, and 22 bases lay between the germline ends. This CDR3 is built from 16 residues. The CDR3 sequence is CASSFLDGQGGSPQHF. CDR3 DNA sequence: TGTGCCAGCAGCTTCCTAGATGGGCAGGGCGGGAGCCCCCAGCATTTT.

This chain uses TRBV21-1 with TRBJ2-4; the table's TRBD2 call for D was not verified on the DNA. TRBV21-1 is marked as a pseudogene. CDR3 length: 19 residues. Here the CDR3 DNA reads TGTGCCAGCAGCAAATTTAACAGTCCCGGGGGATTAGCCAAAAACATTCAGTACTTC. Translating gives CASSKFNSPGGLAKNIQYF.

This chain links TRBV29-1 with TRBJ2-3; D possibly corresponds to TRBD1 (6 bases). This CDR3 spans 14 amino acids. Germline loops: CDR1 SQVTM, CDR2 ANQGSEA. Trimming stripped 4 bases from V and 8 bases from J, with 19 bases between. CDR3 in amino acids: CSVVAGPRRGTQYF. Written as DNA, the CDR3 is TGCAGCGTTGTGGCGGGTCCCCGCAGGGGTACGCAGTATTTT.

The genes are TRBV7-2 and TRBJ1-1, with 7 bases that match TRBD1. Germline V gives CDR1 SGHTA, CDR2 FQGNSA. The CDR3 runs to 13 residues. V was clipped by 5 bases and J by 5 bases; unmatched bases: 5. Written as DNA, the CDR3 is TGTGCCAGCAGCCCCCGGGACAGAACTGAAGCTTTCTTT. It encodes CASSPRDRTEAFF.

The V call is TRBV7-2, the J call TRBJ2-7, with 10 bases aligning to TRBD2. The germline CDR1 and CDR2 sequences are SGHTA and FQGNSA. The CDR3 consists of 15 residues. The V and J ends lost 5 bases and 4 bases, in that order; junction bases with no gene match: 8. The CDR3: CASSRNLAGVYEQYF. The CDR3 bases are TGTGCCAGCAGCCGCAACCTAGCGGGAGTATACGAGCAGTACTTC.

The chain combines TRBV4-1 with TRBJ2-1; 7 nucleotides match TRBD1. The length of the CDR3 is 15 residues. V lost 5 bases, J lost 5 bases, and 9 bases stayed unmatched. Germline CDR1 is MGHRA and CDR2 is YSYEKL. CDR3 in amino acids: CASSWRTGTNNEQFF. The DNA for the CDR3 is TGCGCCAGCAGCTGGCGGACAGGAACGAACAATGAGCAGTTCTTC.

This chain joins TRBV7-2 and TRBJ2-7, with 8 bases identical to TRBD1. Germline CDR1 and CDR2: SGHTA and FQGNSA. This CDR3 has 13 amino acids. The V gene end was trimmed by 3 bases and the J gene end by 4 bases; junction bases not matched to a gene: 2. CDR3 nucleotide sequence: TGTGCCAGCAGCTTGGGACAGGTTTACGAGCAGTACTTC. Translation gives CASSLGQVYEQYF.